The rows below give T cell receptor beta chains drawn from one sample of a study of cytomegalovirus exposure and HLA in healthy donors. Using immunoSEQ multiplex PCR, the repertoire was profiled, and TCRdb retains in-frame clones only, with some absent. Its table lists about 88,000 clones. The source material was PBMCs. The receptors derive from a girl aged 10 to 17 in good health and CMV-seropositive. The CDR3 runs from the conserved cysteine through the conserved F or W. D genes are given only for firm matches.

d_call	v_call	j_call	cdr3_aa	cdr3_nt
TRBD1	TRBV28	TRBJ2-2	CASTQEDRTGELFF	TGTGCCAGCACCCAAGAGGACAGGACCGGGGAGCTGTTTTTT
.	TRBV29-1	TRBJ2-2	CSVQEVGTGELFF	TGCAGCGTGCAGGAGGTTGGGACCGGGGAGCTGTTTTTT
TRBD1	TRBV7-9	TRBJ2-3	CASSPRDSPTDTQYF	TGTGCCAGCAGCCCAAGGGACAGCCCAACAGATACGCAGTATTTT
TRBD2	TRBV11-2	TRBJ2-1	CASSKGLAANEQFF	TGTGCCAGCAGCAAGGGACTAGCGGCCAATGAGCAGTTCTTC
.	TRBV5-8	TRBJ1-1	CASDGGRGATEAFF	TGTGCCAGCGATGGGGGGAGGGGGGCCACTGAAGCTTTCTTT
.	TRBV6-1	TRBJ1-1	CASSEMAGSTEAFF	TGTGCCAGCAGTGAAATGGCGGGATCCACTGAAGCTTTCTTT
TRBD1	TRBV30	TRBJ2-5	CAWGGPGQGQETQYF	TGTGCCTGGGGGGGACCGGGACAGGGGCAAGAGACCCAGTACTTC
.	TRBV11-2	TRBJ1-3	CASSLDWEGSGNTIYF	TGTGCCAGCAGCTTAGATTGGGAGGGCTCTGGAAACACCATATATTTT
.	TRBV5-1	TRBJ1-1	CASSGGGGNTEAFF	TGCGCCAGCAGCGGCGGGGGGGGAAACACTGAAGCTTTCTTT
TRBD2	TRBV19	TRBJ2-3	CASSMAGGNTDTQYF	TGTGCCAGTAGTATGGCGGGGGGGAACACAGATACGCAGTATTTT
.	TRBV16	TRBJ1-4	CASSQAPEKLFF	TGTGCCAGCAGCCAGGCCCCTGAAAAACTGTTTTTT
TRBD1	TRBV29-1	TRBJ2-2	CSGRTGQAGELFF	TGCAGCGGCAGGACAGGGCAGGCCGGGGAGCTGTTTTTT
.	TRBV13	TRBJ1-6	CASSLGGAFLNSPLHF	TGTGCCAGCAGCCTAGGGGGGGCTTTCCTTAATTCACCCCTCCACTTT
TRBD2	TRBV19	TRBJ2-1	CASKTTSGGVNEQFF	TGTGCCAGTAAAACGACTAGCGGGGGAGTTAATGAGCAGTTCTTC
TRBD2	TRBV27	TRBJ2-1	CASRMERGSDNEQFF	TGTGCCAGCAGAATGGAGCGGGGGTCCGACAATGAGCAGTTCTTC
TRBD2	TRBV27	TRBJ2-3	CASSGGTSGDTQYF	TGTGCCAGCAGTGGGGGGACTAGTGGAGATACGCAGTATTTT
TRBD1	TRBV4-1	TRBJ1-4	CASSQEWETGGVGKLFF	TGCGCCAGCAGCCAAGAATGGGAGACAGGGGGAGTTGGAAAACTGTTTTTT
TRBD2	TRBV4-1	TRBJ2-1	CASSQDSAGGREQFF	TGCGCCAGCAGCCAAGATTCAGCGGGGGGGCGTGAGCAGTTCTTC
TRBD2	TRBV5-1	TRBJ2-5	CASSLVLAGEETQYF	TGCGCCAGCAGCTTGGTGCTAGCGGGGGAGGAGACCCAGTACTTC
TRBD1	TRBV5-6	TRBJ1-5	CASSLGQGAGQPQHF	TGTGCCAGCAGCTTGGGACAGGGGGCCGGGCAGCCCCAGCATTTT
.	TRBV6-1	TRBJ2-5	CASSEGGRGYAETQYF	TGTGCCAGCAGTGAAGGGGGACGGGGGTACGCGGAGACCCAGTACTTC
TRBD1	TRBV27	TRBJ1-2	CASSTGQGVSYGYTF	TGTGCCAGCAGTACGGGACAGGGGGTATCCTATGGCTACACCTTC